The T cell receptor (beta chain) under discussion was sequenced for a study of T cell responses to AZD1222 COVID-19 vaccine. Overall study results and limits: Nearly half of spike-specific TCRs reportedly target unmutated variant regions.

Pooling of second doses given at about 4 or about 12 weeks was done. From germline, CDR1 is MNHEY and CDR2 SMNVEV (reference sequence). V lost 4 bases, J lost 6 bases, and 7 bases lay in between. This CDR3 is 13 amino acids long. Comments on this clone: Antigen unknown.

Using immunoSEQ multiplex PCR, the repertoire was profiled, and TCRdb retains in-frame clones only, with some absent. The sample records about 130,000 clones, 88% being singletons. The origin of this receptor is an adult who received the AZD1222 COVID-19 vaccine. The gene calls are TRBV27 and TRBJ1-6, with D possibly being TRBD1 (6 bases). This material consisted of peripheral blood, taken 28 days after the second AZD1222 dose. CDR3 residues: CASSSQGNSPLHF. The CDR3 nucleotides read TGTGCCAGCAGTTCACAGGGTAATTCACCCCTCCACTTT.